Listed below are T cell receptor beta chains from one sample, sequenced in a study of identical twins. TCRdb itself ran the 5' RACE reads through MiXCR, one entry per CDR3 protein. The sample has 690,000 or so distinct CDR3 sequences, under 9% seen once. These data were likewise used in another study, on yellow fever vaccine responses in identical twins.

The source material was PBMCs. These receptors originate from a woman younger than 35 in good health. CDR3s leave out the opening cysteine and the closing phenylalanine or tryptophan.

J gene | CDR3 length | V gene | CDR3 protein
TRBJ2-7 | 14 | TRBV27 | ASSLEVATSSYEQY
TRBJ2-5 | 13 | TRBV12-3/TRBV12-4 | ASSLGLAKAGTQY
TRBJ2-2 | 15 | TRBV12-5 | ASGAGLQGVRTGELF
TRBJ2-2 | 11 | TRBV12-3/TRBV12-4 | ASSPRGAGELF
TRBJ2-1 | 11 | TRBV7-2 | ASRGPLYNEQF
TRBJ2-3 | 15 | TRBV18 | ASSPRSSGRVTDTQY
TRBJ2-1 | 11 | TRBV11-3 | ASSTESGREQF
TRBJ2-3 | 12 | TRBV9 | ASSGTEWTDTQY
TRBJ2-2 | 13 | TRBV28 | ASSLSSLGTGELF
TRBJ2-6 | 15 | TRBV20-1 | SGATGIELAGANVPT
TRBJ2-3 | 14 | TRBV28 | ASSFLGPPPADTQY
TRBJ2-7 | 11 | TRBV6-4 | ASRTDKGDEQY
TRBJ1-5 | 12 | TRBV27 | ASGDGAGNQPQH
TRBJ2-4 | 10 | TRBV29-1 | SVGQAKNIQY
TRBJ2-1 | 14 | TRBV24-1 | ATSDGLPGQGFEQF
TRBJ2-7 | 11 | TRBV7-2 | ASSAGTVNGQY
TRBJ2-7 | 13 | TRBV11-2 | ASSLEAGSPYEQY
TRBJ1-1 | 13 | TRBV4-3 | ASSLERLRDTEAF
TRBJ1-1 | 13 | TRBV29-1 | SVEEMWGSGTEAF
TRBJ2-1 | 15 | TRBV7-2 | ASSLYGTSGRLNEQF
TRBJ2-2 | 13 | TRBV7-9 | ASSLAPSFSGELF
TRBJ2-7 | 12 | TRBV5-1 | ASSYPGMGYEQY
TRBJ2-1 | 10 | TRBV29-1 | SVEDGRAQQF
TRBJ1-1 | 12 | TRBV19 | ASSTSTGTIEAF
TRBJ2-1 | 14 | TRBV9 | ASSMISGGAGDEQF
TRBJ2-7 | 12 | TRBV20-1 | SARREGFSYEQY